This T cell receptor beta chain is drawn from a study of blood T cell repertoires in COVID-19. Background on the study: The study drew acute and convalescent COVID-19 samples from the United States, Italy and Spain. Sample material is recorded as cDNA or gDNA derived from T cells, B-cell-depleted T cells, or PBMCs.

Patients in Seattle were enrolled during active infection, then followed longitudinally. The authors' processing: Nucleated cell counts were estimated from reference gene primer amplification. TCRdb's copy holds only in-frame clones and misses some; the assay was immunoSEQ multiplex PCR. The D gene and trimming were derived from the DNA, and the V and J assignments and clone size from that table. The data contain 100,000 to 150,000 clones, more than 85% of them singletons. This clone was picked up one time. Its ends do not fully match the called genes, so a read error is possible. Germline CDR1 is LNHNV and CDR2 is YYDKDF (reference sequence). The CDR3 is 12 residues long.

The genes are TRBV15 and TRBJ2-5; D ambiguous. The sample comprised peripheral blood. The origin of this receptor is a man over 45 with COVID-19, enrolled during active disease. The CDR3 region is CAASLYQETQYF. The CDR3 nucleotides are TGTGCCGCCAGCCTGTACCAAGAGACCCAGTACTTC.